A single sample is the source of the 7 T cell receptor beta chains below, sequenced in a study of blood T cell repertoires in COVID-19. Profiling relied on immunoSEQ multiplex PCR, and the TCRdb table lists in-frame clones only, not all of them. The data show 88,000 or so clones, around 86% seen once. The sequenced sample consisted of peripheral blood. The receptors here all came from a man between 60 and 75 years old with acute or convalescent COVID-19.

The V call is TRBV12-5, the J call TRBJ1-2; 7 bases are shared with TRBD1. Unmatched junction bases numbered 7, after V lost 4 bases and J lost 5 bases. The CDR3 has 14 residues. CDR1 is LGHNT and CDR2 is FRNRAP in the germline V gene. For the CDR3, the DNA is TGTGCTAGTGGTTCCGACAGGGCTTCGTATGGCTACACCTTC. It codes for CASGSDRASYGYTF.

The chain couples TRBV14 to TRBJ1-2; 8 bases fit TRBD1. This CDR3 region has 14 residues. Germline V gene sequence: CDR1 SGHDN, CDR2 FVKESK. Unmatched junction bases numbered 8, after V lost 3 bases and J lost 8 bases. The CDR3 region is CASSQARGLGGYTF. Here the CDR3 DNA reads TGTGCCAGCAGCCAGGCCAGGGGGCTTGGCGGCTACACCTTC.

The J gene is TRBJ2-2, the V gene TRBV5-5; D not resolved. Germline V gives CDR1 SGHKS, CDR2 YYEKEE (reference sequence). V lost 5 bases, J lost 0 bases, and 8 bases lay in between. This CDR3 is built from 14 residues. As DNA, the CDR3 is TGTGCCAGCAGGGGCAGGTCGAACACCGGGGAGCTGTTTTTT. It codes for CASRGRSNTGELFF.

The chain combines TRBV12-3 or TRBV12-4 with TRBJ2-7; unclear D gene. V lost 4 bases and J lost 4, with 8 bases in between. CDR3 length: 12 amino acids. The CDR3 sequence is CASSSVGYEQYF. In DNA form, the CDR3 reads TGTGCCAGCAGTTCGGTCGGGTACGAGCAGTACTTC.

This rearrangement joins TRBV7-8 to TRBJ1-4, with D tentatively TRBD1 (6 bases). The CDR3 covers 15 residues. CDR1 and CDR2 from the germline V gene are SGHVS and FQNEAQ. V was cut by 3 bases and J by 6 bases, with 14 bases left in between. DNA for the CDR3: TGTGCCAGCAGCTTGACCTCGGCAGGGGATGAAAAACTGTTTTTT. This encodes CASSLTSAGDEKLFF.

The rearrangement links TRBV7-3 to TRBJ2-5; D is perhaps TRBD1 (5 bases). This CDR3 region has 13 residues. V lost 3 bases and J 2 bases, leaving 7 bases between the germline ends. CDR1 is SGHTA and CDR2 is FQGTGA in the germline V gene. As DNA, the CDR3 is TGTGCCAGCAGCTTGACAGCACAAGAGACCCAGTACTTC. Protein sequence: CASSLTAQETQYF.

The chain links TRBV3-1 (or the pseudogene TRBV3-2) to TRBJ2-5; 12 nucleotides match TRBD2. V trimming: 6 bases; J trimming: 5 bases; junction bases outside the gene matches: 4. The CDR3 runs to 14 residues. Germline CDR1 reads LGHDT; CDR2 reads YNNKEL (reference sequence). CDR3 in DNA: TGTGCCAGCAGTCTAGCGGGGGGGCCGGAGACCCAGTACTTC. This translates into CASSLAGGPETQYF.